One sample yielded the 16 T cell receptor beta chains listed below, sequenced in a study of blood T cell repertoires in COVID-19. TCRdb's table, derived via immunoSEQ multiplex PCR, lists solely in-frame clones and lacks some. The data show about 310,000 clones, around 86% seen once. The sequenced sample was peripheral blood. The receptor set was obtained from a man aged 50-60 years with active or convalescent COVID-19.

Only a few counts were recorded for this clone. V and J are TRBV10-1 and TRBJ2-7, with D tentatively TRBD2 (6 bases). V was cut by 5 bases and J by 5 bases, with 13 bases left in between. This CDR3 has 13 amino acids. Per the germline V gene, CDR1 is WNHNN and CDR2 is SYGVQD (reference sequence). CDR3 DNA sequence: TGCGCCAGCAGTAAGGGACTCTACCACGAGCAGTACTTC. Its protein is CASSKGLYHEQYF.

This chain links TRBV27 with TRBJ2-1, with 12 bases aligning to TRBD1. Trimming cost V 3 bases and J 3 bases; bases outside gene matches: 6. In germline, CDR1 is MNHEY, CDR2 SMNVEV (reference sequence). This CDR3 is built from 17 residues. CDR3 bases: TGTGCCAGCAGTTTGGGACAGGGGGCCTTGGGCTACAATGAGCAGTTCTTC. Its translation: CASSLGQGALGYNEQFF.

This chain joins TRBV7-2 and TRBJ1-2; D is perhaps TRBD1 (6 bases). Germline V CDR1 and CDR2: SGHTA, FQGNSA. The length of the CDR3 is 15 residues. Trimming pared 1 base from V and 8 bases from J, leaving 17 bases between. In nucleotides, the CDR3 is TGTGCCAGCAGCTTAGGGCAGGGGATCGGTCGGGGCTACACCTTC. Translating gives CASSLGQGIGRGYTF.

V and J are TRBV28 and TRBJ1-1, with a weak D call TRBD1 (5 bases). Germline assignment: CDR1 MDHEN and CDR2 SYDVKM. V lost 6 bases and J lost 1, with 9 bases in between. The CDR3 has 13 residues. The CDR3 DNA reads TGTGCCAGCAGAAAAACAGGGAACACTGAAGCTTTCTTT. It translates to CASRKTGNTEAFF.

This chain links TRBV9 with TRBJ1-3, with D hard to call. From germline, CDR1 is SGDLS and CDR2 YYNGEE. V lost 5 bases and J 7 bases, leaving 10 bases between the germline ends. The CDR3 runs to 12 residues. The CDR3 is CASSRRENTIYF. The CDR3, as DNA: TGTGCCAGCAGTCGGCGGGAGAACACCATATATTTT.

This rearrangement joins TRBV30 to TRBJ1-4, with 7 bases aligning to TRBD1. The CDR3 runs to 14 residues. Trimming at V came to 0 bases and at J to 8 bases, leaving 6 bases not matched to a gene. The germline CDR1 and CDR2 sequences are GTSNPN and SVGIG (reference sequence). Here the CDR3 DNA reads TGTGCCTGGAGTGTAAATACAGGGGTCGAAAAACTGTTTTTT. Translating it yields CAWSVNTGVEKLFF.

This chain joins TRBV28 and TRBJ1-2, with 10 bases fitting TRBD1. After removal of 5 bases from V and 5 bases from J, the junction contained 8 bases not matched to a gene. The CDR3 is 15 amino acids. CDR1 is MDHEN and CDR2 is SYDVKM in the germline V gene. CDR3 sequence (DNA): TGTGCCAGCAGTGGAGACAGGGGGCGCGTGTATGGCTACACCTTC. Its protein is CASSGDRGRVYGYTF.

The chain couples TRBV5-1 to TRBJ2-7; TRBD2 matches at 8 bases. This CDR3 spans 14 amino acids. The germline CDR1 and CDR2 sequences are SGHRS and YFSETQ. Unmatched junction bases numbered 6, after V lost 5 bases and J lost 2 bases. CDR3 amino acids: CASRATSATYEQYF. In nucleotides, the CDR3 is TGCGCCAGCAGGGCGACTAGCGCAACCTACGAGCAGTACTTC. Filled out from reference TRBV5-1 and TRBJ2-7, the complete variable domain reads KAGVTQTPRYLIKTRGQQVTLSCSPISGHRSVSWYQQTPGQGLQFLFEYFSETQRNKGNFPGRFSGRQFSNSRSEMNVSTLELGDSALYLCASRATSATYEQYFGPGTRLTVT.

The gene calls are TRBV5-6 and TRBJ1-2; D gene ambiguous. V was trimmed by 2 bases and J by 8 bases, leaving 13 bases between them. Germline loops: CDR1 SGHDT, CDR2 YYEEEE. This CDR3 contains 13 residues. The CDR3 bases are TGTGCCAGCAGCTTTTCGGCGGCCCGGGGCTACACCTTC. Translating gives CASSFSAARGYTF.

The chain carries TRBV30 and TRBJ1-2, with 7 nucleotides matching TRBD1. CDR3 length equals 13 residues. V lost 0 bases, J lost 6 bases, and 4 bases stayed unmatched. Germline lookup yields CDR1 GTSNPN and CDR2 SVGIG (reference sequence). DNA for the CDR3: TGTGCCTGGAGTGTAGGGGGCGCCGATGGCTACACCTTC. Translated, it gives CAWSVGGADGYTF.

The rearrangement joins TRBV5-8 to TRBJ2-3, with 9 bases identical to TRBD2. The CDR3 runs 18 residues. Looked up from germline, CDR1 is SGHTS and CDR2 is YDEGEE. Trimming at V came to 2 bases and at J to 5 bases, leaving 15 bases not matched to a gene. The CDR3: CASSFLRGRASGGDTQYF. CDR3 in DNA: TGTGCCAGCAGCTTTCTTCGCGGGAGGGCCAGTGGGGGAGATACGCAGTATTTT.

The chain uses TRBV7-8 and TRBJ1-5; TRBD1 agrees at 7 bases. The CDR3 runs 18 residues. V shed 1 base and J 0 bases; nucleotides not matched to a gene: 9. The germline gives CDR1 SGHVS, CDR2 FQNEAQ. The CDR3 bases are TGTGCCAGCAGCTTAGGTCGGCGGTCAGGGGGTAGCAATCAGCCCCAGCATTTT. It is translated as CASSLGRRSGGSNQPQHF.

The CDR3 coding sequence is TGTGCCAGCGGTCGATCGTTTGGGACAGGGGTCTACGAGCAGTACTTC. Translated: CASGRSFGTGVYEQYF. The chain carries TRBV28 and TRBJ2-7; 10 bases fit TRBD1. V dropped 8 bases and J dropped 3; count of bases not matched to a gene: 13. The CDR3 consists of 16 residues. Germline CDR1 reads MDHEN; CDR2 reads SYDVKM.

The V call is TRBV11-1, the J call TRBJ2-7; a weak D match, TRBD2 (6 bases). CDR3 length: 13 amino acids. V was cut by 2 bases and J by 6 bases, with 11 bases left in between. Germline lookup yields CDR1 SGHAT and CDR2 FQDESV (reference sequence). CDR3 region: CASSLLGGAEQYF. The DNA of the CDR3 is TGTGCCAGCAGCTTATTGGGGGGAGCCGAGCAGTACTTC.

The rearrangement uses TRBV23-1 and TRBJ2-5; the match to TRBD1 covers 8 bases. TRBV23-1 is an ORF, and what it does is uncertain. The CDR3 spans 15 residues. Trimming at V came to 4 bases and at J to 4 bases, leaving 8 bases not matched to a gene. The DNA of the CDR3 is TGCGCCAGCAGTCCGGGACAGGATAGTTTAGAGACCCAGTACTTC. It codes for CASSPGQDSLETQYF.

This rearrangement joins TRBV28 to TRBJ1-2; 7 positions agree with TRBD1. The CDR3 has 15 residues. V lost 7 bases, J lost 6 bases, and 14 bases stayed unmatched. From germline, CDR1 is MDHEN and CDR2 SYDVKM. DNA for the CDR3: TGTGCCAGCACCCAAGGCTTAGACAGGGTAGATGGCTACACCTTC. Amino acids: CASTQGLDRVDGYTF.